These T cell receptor beta chains were read from a single sample in a study of shared clonotypes between healthy human individuals. Assay: immunoSEQ multiplex PCR; the TCRdb copy retains only in-frame clones and omits some. This sample carries some 1,100,000 clones, 78% of them seen once, and the ten largest clones take 0.52%. Sequenced: memory CD4+ T cells from PBMCs. Every receptor here comes from a man aged 18-30 years in good health. Some clones in this sample may be carry-over from other donors' samples. Both conserved end residues are part of each CDR3. D genes are given only for firm matches. Expanded clones are given a class, and other clones once, few, many or no size at all.

D gene	clone size	V gene	J gene	CDR3 protein	CDR3 DNA
TRBD2	NA	TRBV11-2	TRBJ2-7	CASSSLAGGGQYF	TGTGCCAGCAGCTCACTAGCGGGAGGAGGGCAGTACTTC
TRBD1	NA	TRBV5-4	TRBJ1-2	CASSSGQGLGGYTF	TGTGCCAGCAGTTCGGGACAGGGGTTGGGCGGCTACACCTTC
TRBD1	NA	TRBV5-1	TRBJ2-7	CASSISGGDYEQYF	TGCGCCAGCAGCATCTCAGGGGGCGACTACGAGCAGTACTTC
NA	NA	TRBV4-2	TRBJ2-1	CASSPVSRTHNEQFF	TGTGCCAGCAGCCCTGTCTCCCGAACTCACAATGAGCAGTTCTTC
NA	few	TRBV19	TRBJ1-2	CARIYGYTF	TGTGCCAGAATTTATGGCTACACCTTC
NA	NA	TRBV5-4	TRBJ2-7	CASSFGIYEQYF	TGTGCCAGCAGCTTCGGTATATACGAGCAGTACTTC
TRBD2	NA	TRBV4-3	TRBJ2-3	CASSQATSGRSDTQYF	TGCGCCAGCAGCCAGGCGACTAGCGGGAGGTCAGATACGCAGTATTTT
NA	NA	TRBV2	TRBJ1-5	CASSRGHPNQPQHF	TGTGCCAGCAGTCGGGGACATCCCAATCAGCCCCAGCATTTT
NA	many	TRBV12-1	TRBJ2-7	CASSIPGLVYEQYF	TGTGCCAGCAGCATCCCGGGACTAGTTTACGAGCAGTACTTC
TRBD2	few	TRBV25-1	TRBJ2-2	CASTPSREGRTGELFF	TGTGCCAGCACCCCTTCGCGGGAGGGCCGCACCGGGGAGCTGTTTTTT
NA	NA	TRBV30	TRBJ2-7	CAWSSEAYEQYF	TGTGCCTGGAGTTCGGAGGCCTACGAGCAGTACTTC
NA	NA	TRBV18	TRBJ1-1	CASSETPNTEAFF	TGTGCCAGCTCAGAGACCCCCAACACTGAAGCTTTCTTT
NA	NA	TRBV2	TRBJ1-5	CASSEVWGADQPQHF	TGTGCCAGCAGTGAAGTTTGGGGGGCAGATCAGCCCCAGCATTTT
TRBD1	NA	TRBV27	TRBJ1-4	CASRRTGGNEKLFF	TGTGCCAGCAGACGGACAGGGGGGAATGAAAAACTGTTTTTT
NA	NA	TRBV2	TRBJ2-6	CASSLGPGANVLTF	TGTGCCAGCAGTCTTGGGCCCGGGGCCAACGTCCTGACTTTC
TRBD2	few	TRBV7-2	TRBJ2-7	CASSLQLAGGSYEQYF	TGTGCCAGCAGCCTACAACTAGCGGGAGGCTCCTACGAGCAGTACTTC
NA	few	TRBV11-2	TRBJ2-5	CASSAQETQYF	TGTGCCAGCAGCGCCCAAGAGACCCAGTACTTC
TRBD2	NA	TRBV6-6	TRBJ2-3	CASSFAGGLTDTQYF	TGTGCCAGCAGTTTTGCGGGAGGCCTCACAGATACGCAGTATTTT
NA	NA	TRBV7-2	TRBJ2-5	CASSSYNSGETQYF	TGTGCCAGCAGCAGTTACAACTCCGGGGAGACCCAGTACTTC
TRBD1	NA	TRBV18	TRBJ1-3	CASSPGQGGNTIYF	TGTGCCAGCTCACCCGGACAGGGTGGAAACACCATATATTTT
NA	NA	TRBV19	TRBJ1-1	CASNLGGRDTEAFF	TGTGCCAGTAATTTGGGAGGCCGAGACACTGAAGCTTTCTTT
TRBD2	once	TRBV30	TRBJ2-3	CAWSEIAGAADTQYF	TGTGCCTGGAGTGAAATAGCGGGAGCTGCAGATACGCAGTATTTT
NA	NA	TRBV5-3	TRBJ1-1	CASSLDGQEAFF	TGTGCCAGCAGCTTGGACGGACAGGAAGCTTTCTTT
NA	NA	TRBV20-1	TRBJ2-5	CSAMKETQYF	TGCAGTGCTATGAAAGAGACCCAGTACTTC
NA	NA	TRBV29-1	TRBJ2-5	CSVEVTQETQYF	TGCAGCGTTGAGGTCACCCAAGAGACCCAGTACTTC
NA	NA	TRBV6-6	TRBJ1-2	CASSVTENYGYTF	TGTGCCAGCAGCGTGACAGAAAACTATGGCTACACCTTC
TRBD2	NA	TRBV10-3	TRBJ2-1	CAISDRAGVYNEQFF	TGTGCCATCAGTGATCGGGCGGGAGTCTACAATGAGCAGTTCTTC
TRBD2	NA	TRBV5-1	TRBJ2-7	CASSLGLAEYSYEQYF	TGCGCCAGCAGCTTAGGGCTAGCGGAATACTCCTACGAGCAGTACTTC
NA	NA	TRBV4-2	TRBJ2-1	CASSQGIWGEAPSYNEQFF	TGTGCCAGCAGCCAAGGGATTTGGGGGGAGGCCCCCTCCTACAATGAGCAGTTCTTC
TRBD1	NA	TRBV19	TRBJ2-7	CAILPGQGVYEQYF	TGTGCCATACTACCGGGACAGGGGGTCTACGAGCAGTACTTC
NA	NA	TRBV28	TRBJ2-7	CASSSPRAPYEQYF	TGTGCCAGCAGTTCCCCGCGGGCCCCCTACGAGCAGTACTTC
NA	few	TRBV15	TRBJ1-1	CATSRAGHPNTEAFF	TGTGCCACCAGCAGGGCGGGACACCCGAACACTGAAGCTTTCTTT
NA	NA	TRBV7-9	TRBJ1-2	CASSLGTGNWGYTF	TGTGCCAGCAGCTTAGGTACTGGTAACTGGGGCTACACCTTC
NA	few	TRBV15	TRBJ2-1	CATSRDSSSANEQFF	TGTGCCACCAGCAGAGATTCTTCTAGCGCCAATGAGCAGTTCTTC
NA	NA	TRBV28	TRBJ1-2	CASSWMFYGYTF	TGTGCCAGCAGTTGGATGTTTTATGGCTACACCTTC
NA	NA	TRBV5-6	TRBJ1-1	CASSLGPITEAFF	TGTGCCAGCAGCTTGGGGCCGATTACTGAAGCTTTCTTT
TRBD1	NA	TRBV7-3	TRBJ2-5	CASSLQGVGETQYF	TGTGCCAGCAGCTTACAGGGGGTCGGGGAGACCCAGTACTTC
TRBD2	NA	TRBV11-1	TRBJ2-1	CASSSSGRAYNEQFF	TGTGCCAGCAGCTCGAGCGGGAGGGCCTACAATGAGCAGTTCTTC
NA	NA	TRBV29-1	TRBJ2-3	CSAPGGGLAGNTQYF	TGCAGCGCCCCCGGTGGGGGACTCGCTGGAAATACGCAGTATTTT
NA	NA	TRBV28	TRBJ1-4	CASEGDARGASEKLFF	TGTGCCAGTGAAGGGGATGCGAGGGGGGCAAGTGAAAAACTGTTTTTT
NA	NA	TRBV5-5	TRBJ1-1	CASSLEPNTEAFF	TGTGCCAGCAGCTTGGAACCGAACACTGAAGCTTTCTTT
NA	NA	TRBV2	TRBJ2-7	CASSDGPYEQYF	TGTGCCAGCAGTGATGGTCCCTACGAGCAGTACTTC
NA	NA	TRBV19	TRBJ1-5	CASSIWGGSNQPQHF	TGTGCCAGTAGTATCTGGGGAGGAAGCAATCAGCCCCAGCATTTT
NA	NA	TRBV6-5	TRBJ1-5	CASSNRDGNQPQHF	TGTGCCAGCAGTAACCGGGACGGGAATCAGCCCCAGCATTTT
NA	once	TRBV11-2	TRBJ1-5	CASSLGWAAQPQHF	TGTGCCAGCAGCTTGGGGTGGGCAGCCCAGCCCCAGCATTTT
NA	NA	TRBV7-3	TRBJ2-7	CASSLSPGSEQYF	TGTGCCAGCAGCTTAAGTCCGGGGTCTGAGCAGTACTTC
NA	NA	TRBV28	TRBJ1-5	CASRYEGRLNQPQHF	TGTGCCAGCAGGTATGAGGGACGGCTCAATCAGCCCCAGCATTTT
NA	NA	TRBV7-9	TRBJ2-3	CASRYRRAGDTQYF	TGTGCCAGCAGATATAGGAGGGCGGGTGATACGCAGTATTTT
NA	NA	TRBV19	TRBJ1-5	CASSKGDGNNQPQHF	TGTGCCAGTAGTAAAGGGGACGGAAACAATCAGCCCCAGCATTTT
NA	NA	TRBV28	TRBJ2-1	CASSPPEGSYNEQFF	TGTGCCAGCAGCCCCCCGGAGGGCTCCTACAATGAGCAGTTCTTC
NA	NA	TRBV28	TRBJ2-7	CASRPHTGTPEQYF	TGTGCCAGCAGACCACATACCGGGACACCCGAGCAGTACTTC
NA	NA	TRBV6-5	TRBJ1-1	CASIPMDRRGTEAFF	TGTGCCAGCATCCCTATGGACAGAAGGGGTACTGAAGCTTTCTTT
TRBD2	NA	TRBV29-1	TRBJ2-2	CSVRGGSGTGELFF	TGCAGCGTTCGGGGCGGGAGTGGGACCGGGGAGCTGTTTTTT